This T cell receptor beta chain was identified during a study of cytomegalovirus exposure and HLA in healthy donors. The CDR3 is 13 residues long. Trimming stripped 11 bases from V and 2 bases from J, with 15 bases between. Per the germline V gene, CDR1 is WSHSY and CDR2 is SAAADI. The primer mix had 60 Vbeta and 13 Jbeta primers. Sequencing was performed with immunoSEQ multiplex PCR; in TCRdb, only in-frame clones are kept and a portion is missing. The sample includes over 150,000 clones, over 70% seen only once; the top ten take about 2.7%. On this clone itself: Its antigen is currently unknown.

Whole-study findings and limits: Cytomegalovirus-associated TCR beta chains were listed, numbering more than 150.

This chain joins TRBV10-2 and TRBJ1-1; D may be TRBD1 (5 bases). Material: PBMCs. This receptor was taken from a male donor in good health and CMV-seronegative. The CDR3 nucleotides are TGCGCCGAAAGGAGGGGATTCAACACTGAAGCTTTCTTT. The encoded protein is CAERRGFNTEAFF.